This TCR beta chain was obtained from a study of blood T cell repertoires in COVID-19. Across the study: From the United States, Italy and Spain came samples of acute and convalescent COVID-19. T cells, B-cell-depleted T cells, or PBMCs provided the cDNA or gDNA that served as material.

The CDR3 spans 15 residues. Original processing methods: Estimated nucleated cell counts came from reference gene primer amplification. Repertoires were generated with immunoSEQ multiplex PCR, while TCRdb's copy carries only in-frame clones and drops some. Clonal size and the V and J genes are those of that table, whereas D and trimming came from the DNA. The sample yields about 64,000 clones, around four fifths seen once. Sequenced sample: peripheral blood. The clonotype was recovered from a human donor in a cohort sampled during active COVID-19. The J gene is TRBJ2-2, the V gene TRBV21-1; TRBD2 is taken as the D call from the table, unchecked against the DNA. TRBV21-1 is a recognized pseudogene. The CDR3 coding sequence is TGTGCCAGCACCACTGGGAGGGGAGTTACCGGGGAGCTGTTTTTT. It specifies CASTTGRGVTGELFF.